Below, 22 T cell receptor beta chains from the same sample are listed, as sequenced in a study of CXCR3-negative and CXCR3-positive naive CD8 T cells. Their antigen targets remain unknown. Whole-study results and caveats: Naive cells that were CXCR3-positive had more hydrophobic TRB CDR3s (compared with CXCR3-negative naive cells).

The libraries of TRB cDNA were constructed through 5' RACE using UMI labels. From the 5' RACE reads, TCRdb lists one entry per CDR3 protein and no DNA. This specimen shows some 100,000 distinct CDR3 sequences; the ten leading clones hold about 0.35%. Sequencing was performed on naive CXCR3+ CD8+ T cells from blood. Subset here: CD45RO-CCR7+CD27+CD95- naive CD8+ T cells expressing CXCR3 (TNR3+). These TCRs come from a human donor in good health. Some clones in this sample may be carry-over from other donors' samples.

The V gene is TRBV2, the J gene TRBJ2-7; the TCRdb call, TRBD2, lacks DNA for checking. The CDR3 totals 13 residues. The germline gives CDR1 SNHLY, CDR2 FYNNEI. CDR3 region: CASSDGTSYEQYF.

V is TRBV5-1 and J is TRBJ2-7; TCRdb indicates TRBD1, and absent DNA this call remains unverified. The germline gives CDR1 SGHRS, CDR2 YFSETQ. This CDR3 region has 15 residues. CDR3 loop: CASSTGTGPAYEQYF.

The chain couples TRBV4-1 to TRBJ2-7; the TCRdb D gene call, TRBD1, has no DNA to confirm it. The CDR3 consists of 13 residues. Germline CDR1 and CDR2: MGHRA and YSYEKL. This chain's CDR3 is CASSHSTDYEQYF.

The CDR3 loop is CSVEADSGNTIYF. The chain has TRBV29-1 and TRBJ1-3. CDR3 length equals 13 residues. CDR1 is SQVTM, CDR2 ANQGSEA, per germline.

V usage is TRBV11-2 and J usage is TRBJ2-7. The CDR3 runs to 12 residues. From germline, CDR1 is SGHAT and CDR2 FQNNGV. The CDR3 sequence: CASSLDPGEQYF.

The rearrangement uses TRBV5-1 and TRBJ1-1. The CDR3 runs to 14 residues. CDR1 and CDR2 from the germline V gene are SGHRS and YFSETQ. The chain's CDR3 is CASSLYSKNTEAFF.

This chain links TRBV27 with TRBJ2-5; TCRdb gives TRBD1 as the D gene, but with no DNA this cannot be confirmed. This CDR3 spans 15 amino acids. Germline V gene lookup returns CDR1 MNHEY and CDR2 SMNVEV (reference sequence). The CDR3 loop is CASSSYLRGFETQYF.

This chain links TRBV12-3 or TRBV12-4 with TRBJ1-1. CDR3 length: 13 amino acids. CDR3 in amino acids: CASSFGPNTEALF.

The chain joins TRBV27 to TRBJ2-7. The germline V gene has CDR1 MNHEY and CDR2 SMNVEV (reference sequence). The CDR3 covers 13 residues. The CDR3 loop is CASSFESSYEQYF.

CDR3 in amino acids: CASSEDVGELFF. The chain combines TRBV18 with TRBJ2-2. Germline CDR1 reads KGHSH; CDR2 reads LQKENI. The CDR3 covers 12 residues.

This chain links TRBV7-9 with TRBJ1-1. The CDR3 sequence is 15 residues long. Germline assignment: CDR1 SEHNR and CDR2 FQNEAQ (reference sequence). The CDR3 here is CASSPSLTGNTEAFF.

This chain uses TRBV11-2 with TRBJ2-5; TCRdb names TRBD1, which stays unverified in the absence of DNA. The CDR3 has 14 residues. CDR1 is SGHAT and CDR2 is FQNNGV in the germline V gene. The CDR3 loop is CASSTDRGLKTQYF.

The CDR3: CASSIRAGTDTQYF. V and J are TRBV19 and TRBJ2-3. The CDR3 is made up of 14 amino acids. Germline V gene sequence: CDR1 LNHDA, CDR2 SQIVND (reference sequence). The variable domain in full, with the rest retrieved from reference TRBV19 and TRBJ2-3, is DGGITQSPKYLFRKEGQNVTLSCEQNLNHDAMYWYRQDPGQGLRLIYYSQIVNDFQKGDIAEGYSVSREKKESFPLTVTSAQKNPTAFYLCASSIRAGTDTQYFGPGTRLTVL.

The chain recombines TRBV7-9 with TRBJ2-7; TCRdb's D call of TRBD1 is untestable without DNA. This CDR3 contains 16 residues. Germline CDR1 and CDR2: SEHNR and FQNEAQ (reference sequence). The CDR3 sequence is CASSSSQGESSYEQYF.

CDR3: CASSQAPSGGIYNEQFF. This chain joins TRBV4-1 and TRBJ2-1; TCRdb names TRBD2, which stays unverified in the absence of DNA. CDR3 size: 17 residues. Germline V CDR1 and CDR2: MGHRA, YSYEKL.

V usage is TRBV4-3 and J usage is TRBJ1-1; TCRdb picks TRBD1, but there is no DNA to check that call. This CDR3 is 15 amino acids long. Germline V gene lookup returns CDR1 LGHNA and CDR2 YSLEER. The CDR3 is CASSQDPQGGREAFF.

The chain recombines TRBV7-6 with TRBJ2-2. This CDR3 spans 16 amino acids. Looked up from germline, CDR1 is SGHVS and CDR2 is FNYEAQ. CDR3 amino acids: CASSLGLQLSTGELFF.

This chain's CDR3 is CASSQDPGTGSTDTQYF. V and J are TRBV4-3 and TRBJ2-3; TCRdb indicates TRBD1, and absent DNA this call remains unverified. CDR1 and CDR2 from the germline V gene are LGHNA and YSLEER. This CDR3 region has 17 residues.

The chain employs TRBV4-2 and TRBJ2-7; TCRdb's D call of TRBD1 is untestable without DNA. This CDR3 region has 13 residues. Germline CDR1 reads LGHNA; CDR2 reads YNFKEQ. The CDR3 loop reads CASSPTGSGEQYF.

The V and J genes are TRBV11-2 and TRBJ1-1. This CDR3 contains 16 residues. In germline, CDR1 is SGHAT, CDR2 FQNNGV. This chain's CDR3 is CASSLFPDEINTEAFF.

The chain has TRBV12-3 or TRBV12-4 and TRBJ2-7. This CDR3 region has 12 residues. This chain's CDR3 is CASRGSSYEQYF.

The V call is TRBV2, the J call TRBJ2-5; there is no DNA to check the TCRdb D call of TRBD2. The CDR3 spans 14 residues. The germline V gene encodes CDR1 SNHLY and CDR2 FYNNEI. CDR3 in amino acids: CASSGTSGRETQYF. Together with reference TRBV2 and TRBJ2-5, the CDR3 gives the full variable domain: EPEVTQTPSHQVTQMGQEVILRCVPISNHLYFYWYRQILGQKVEFLVSFYNNEISEKSEIFDDQFSVERPDGSNFTLKIRSTKLEDSAMYFCASSGTSGRETQYFGPGTRLLVL.